Listed below are T cell receptor beta chains from one sample, sequenced in a study of blood T cells in healthy people across ages. TCRdb processed the 5' RACE reads anew with MiXCR; each CDR3 protein has one entry. The sample consists of under 850,000 distinct CDR3 sequences, 35% to 40% of them appearing once. Sequencing was done on a sample of blood. These receptors were obtained from a man younger than 30 in good health. CDR3s include the opening cysteine and the closing phenylalanine or tryptophan. Each record gives: clone size, J gene, V gene, D gene, CDR3 protein, CDR3 DNA. The D gene is left open where the match is weak. Clone size, where shown, is once, few, many, or a class for clones that have expanded.

many	TRBJ2-7	TRBV4-1	NA	CASSQGRYNEQYF	TGCGCCAGCAGCCAAGGGCGGTACAATGAGCAGTACTTC
many	TRBJ2-1	TRBV20-1	NA	CSAKAASPYNEQFF	TGCAGTGCCAAAGCAGCCAGCCCCTACAATGAGCAGTTCTTC
NA	TRBJ1-1	TRBV12-3/TRBV12-4	NA	CASSFGHTEAFF	TGTGCCAGCAGTTTCGGACACACTGAAGCTTTCTTT
NA	TRBJ1-6	TRBV20-1	NA	CSARDPAGASPLHF	TGCAGTGCTAGAGATCCCGCAGGGGCTTCACCCCTCCACTTT
few	TRBJ1-2	TRBV29-1	NA	CSVERQNYGYTF	TGCAGCGTTGAGAGGCAGAACTATGGCTACACCTTC
few	TRBJ2-1	TRBV7-2	NA	CASSFFGLNEQFF	TGTGCCAGCAGCTTCTTTGGACTGAATGAGCAGTTCTTC
NA	TRBJ1-1	TRBV4-1	NA	CASSLGRDIGFTEAFF	TGCGCCAGCAGCCTTGGCCGGGACATCGGCTTCACTGAAGCTTTCTTT
NA	TRBJ1-1	TRBV4-3	NA	CASSQDEGGTEAFF	TGCGCCAGCAGCCAAGATGAAGGAGGCACTGAGGCTTTCTTT
NA	TRBJ1-1	TRBV3-1	NA	CASSQDIGSIMNTEAFF	TGTGCCAGCAGCCAAGATATTGGGAGCATTATGAACACTGAAGCTTTCTTT
NA	TRBJ2-1	TRBV6-5	NA	CASSYSIVDEQFF	TGTGCCAGCAGTTACTCGATCGTAGATGAGCAGTTCTTC
NA	TRBJ2-2	TRBV4-1	NA	CASNPGTGRMFF	TGCGCCAGCAACCCCGGGACGGGAAGGATGTTTTTT
many	TRBJ2-3	TRBV6-1	NA	CASSAGGNTDTQYF	TGTGCCAGCAGTGCCGGGGGAAACACAGATACGCAGTATTTT
NA	TRBJ2-1	TRBV3-1	TRBD2	CASSQDRLAGPPDEQFF	TGTGCCAGCAGCCAAGATCGGCTAGCGGGGCCTCCAGATGAGCAGTTCTTC
few	TRBJ2-1	TRBV20-1	TRBD1	CSLGQGVGYEQFF	TGCAGCCTGGGACAGGGGGTTGGCTATGAGCAGTTCTTC
many	TRBJ1-2	TRBV20-1	TRBD1	CSADRDGYTF	TGCAGTGCTGACAGGGACGGCTACACCTTC
NA	TRBJ1-2	TRBV28	NA	CAILGGGSYGYAF	TGTGCCATCCTCGGCGGGGGCTCCTATGGCTACGCCTTC
many	TRBJ2-1	TRBV7-6	NA	CASSQGTSNEQFF	TGTGCCAGCAGCCAAGGGACTTCCAATGAGCAGTTCTTC
few	TRBJ2-5	TRBV5-6	TRBD2	CASSSGLAVVETQYF	TGTGCCAGCAGCTCGGGACTAGCGGTTGTGGAGACCCAGTACTTC
few	TRBJ2-2	TRBV12-3/TRBV12-4	NA	CASIFGQANTGELFF	TGTGCCAGTATCTTCGGGCAGGCGAACACCGGGGAGCTGTTTTTT
few	TRBJ1-4	TRBV7-2	NA	CASSLGFSVFAEKLFF	TGTGCCAGCAGCTTAGGTTTTTCGGTTTTTGCGGAAAAACTGTTTTTT
NA	TRBJ1-1	TRBV4-2	NA	CASSQVKGLNTEAFF	TGTGCCAGCAGCCAAGTTAAAGGGCTGAACACTGAAGCTTTCTTT
NA	TRBJ2-1	TRBV12-3/TRBV12-4	TRBD2	CASSLLAGGPGNEQFF	TGTGCCAGCAGTTTATTGGCGGGGGGGCCGGGGAATGAGCAGTTCTTC
few	TRBJ1-2	TRBV9	NA	CASSPSRRAYLFYGYTF	TGTGCCAGCAGCCCCTCTCGCAGGGCCTACTTATTCTATGGCTACACCTTC
NA	TRBJ1-2	TRBV5-5	TRBD1	CASSSKGARGYTF	TGTGCCAGCAGCTCAAAGGGGGCCCGGGGCTACACCTTC
few	TRBJ2-7	TRBV12-3/TRBV12-4	TRBD1	CASSVSTGVLQYF	TGTGCCAGCAGTGTTAGTACAGGGGTACTTCAGTACTTC
NA	TRBJ2-3	TRBV12-3/TRBV12-4	NA	CASKRGDTQYF	TGTGCCAGCAAACGGGGAGATACGCAGTATTTT
once	TRBJ2-5	TRBV30	NA	CIFDSLQETQYF	TGTATCTTCGACAGTCTCCAAGAGACCCAGTACTTC
few	TRBJ2-3	TRBV20-1	TRBD2	CSATTSGRTDTQYF	TGCAGTGCTACCACTAGCGGGCGAACAGATACGCAGTATTTT
NA	TRBJ1-4	TRBV20-1	NA	CSAKRGSTNEKLFF	TGCAGTGCAAAGAGGGGGTCAACTAATGAAAAACTGTTTTTT
many	TRBJ2-3	TRBV12-3/TRBV12-4	TRBD2	CASSLRLAGDRGTDTQYF	TGTGCCAGCAGTTTAAGGCTAGCGGGAGATAGGGGCACAGATACGCAGTATTTT
NA	TRBJ2-7	TRBV10-3	TRBD1	CAISESGTGGSKYF	TGTGCCATCAGTGAGTCAGGAACAGGGGGAAGTAAGTACTTC
few	TRBJ2-4	TRBV7-6	NA	CASSAGMAKNIQYF	TGTGCCAGCAGCGCAGGGATGGCCAAAAACATTCAGTACTTC
NA	TRBJ2-3	TRBV20-1	TRBD2	CSASSASGGTDTQYF	TGCAGTGCTAGTTCGGCTAGCGGGGGTACAGATACGCAGTATTTT
NA	TRBJ2-3	TRBV6-1	NA	CASRGQTDTQYF	TGTGCCAGCAGAGGACAGACAGATACGCAGTATTTT
NA	TRBJ2-7	TRBV19	NA	CASRTGGNEQYF	TGTGCCAGTAGAACAGGCGGGAATGAGCAGTACTTC
NA	TRBJ1-5	TRBV20-1	NA	CSARESRPYSNQPQHF	TGCAGTGCTAGAGAATCAAGGCCGTATAGCAATCAGCCCCAGCATTTT
many	TRBJ1-4	TRBV3-1	NA	CASSQVGGGEKLFF	TGTGCCAGCAGCCAAGTGGGGGGTGGCGAAAAACTGTTTTTT
NA	TRBJ2-1	TRBV7-2	TRBD2	CASSCSGGLSYNEQFF	TGTGCCAGCAGCTGTAGCGGGGGACTTTCCTACAATGAGCAGTTCTTC
NA	TRBJ2-2	TRBV20-1	TRBD1	CSARDGTDNTGELFF	TGCAGTGCTAGAGATGGGACAGATAACACCGGGGAGCTGTTTTTT